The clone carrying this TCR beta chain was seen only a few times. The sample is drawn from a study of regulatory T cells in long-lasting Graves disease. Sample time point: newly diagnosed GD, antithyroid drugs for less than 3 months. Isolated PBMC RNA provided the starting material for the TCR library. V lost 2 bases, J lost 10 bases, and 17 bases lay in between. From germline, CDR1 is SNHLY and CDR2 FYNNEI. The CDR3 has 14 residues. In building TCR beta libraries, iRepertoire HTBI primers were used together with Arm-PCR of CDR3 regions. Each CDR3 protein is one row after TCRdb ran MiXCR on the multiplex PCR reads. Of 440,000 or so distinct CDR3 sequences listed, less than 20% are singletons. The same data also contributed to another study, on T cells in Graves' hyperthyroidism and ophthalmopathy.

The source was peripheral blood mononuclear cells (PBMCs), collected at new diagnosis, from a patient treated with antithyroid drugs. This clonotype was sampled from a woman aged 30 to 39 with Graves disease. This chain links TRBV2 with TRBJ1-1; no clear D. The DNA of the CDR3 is TGTGCCAGCAGTGAACGTCGGGCAGAGCTCTCAGCTTTCTTT. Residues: CASSERRAELSAFF.